There are many counts of the clone carrying this TCR beta chain. After isolation, RNA underwent reverse transcription to generate cDNA as the sequencing template. Profiled with immunoSEQ multiplex PCR; TCRdb holds only in-frame clones, not every one. This sample yields 150,000 to 250,000 clones, of which roughly 64% are seen a single time; about 5.1% belongs to the top ten. The data are from a study of CD8+ T cells in alopecia areata. For the study at large: The share of scalp area affected provided the severity score for treated patients.

Specified treatment: oral pan-JAK inhibitor, 5-10 mg twice daily. The specimen was CD4+ T cells sorted from blood, collected at week 24, from a patient treated with tofacitinib. The TCR comes from a human donor with alopecia areata.

CDR3 sequence: CASSMRINQPQHF. DNA of the CDR3: TGTGCCAGTAGTATGCGGATCAATCAGCCCCAGCATTTT. J is TRBJ1-5 and V is TRBV19; no clear D. V was shortened by 3 bases and J by 3 bases, with 6 bases between the two germline ends. The germline gives CDR1 LNHDA, CDR2 SQIVND (reference sequence). There are 13 residues in the CDR3.